This TCR beta chain is drawn from a study of blood T cell repertoires in COVID-19. The ends were cut back, 3 bases at V and 5 bases at J, with 16 bases in the middle. The CDR3 contains 15 residues. Germline assignment: CDR1 SGHDN and CDR2 FVKESK. Data came from immunoSEQ multiplex PCR; TCRdb stores just in-frame clones and leaves some out. This repertoire shows hundreds of thousands of clones, nearly 90% found once; its top ten account for roughly 2%. The sample was peripheral blood. The rearrangement uses TRBV14 and TRBJ2-5; tentative D call: TRBD2 (6 bases). The sequence was obtained from a woman aged 40 to 50 who had recovered from COVID-19. CDR3: CASSQARDWGETQYF. Written as DNA, the CDR3 is TGTGCCAGCAGCCAGGCTCGGGACTGGGGGGAGACCCAGTACTTC.